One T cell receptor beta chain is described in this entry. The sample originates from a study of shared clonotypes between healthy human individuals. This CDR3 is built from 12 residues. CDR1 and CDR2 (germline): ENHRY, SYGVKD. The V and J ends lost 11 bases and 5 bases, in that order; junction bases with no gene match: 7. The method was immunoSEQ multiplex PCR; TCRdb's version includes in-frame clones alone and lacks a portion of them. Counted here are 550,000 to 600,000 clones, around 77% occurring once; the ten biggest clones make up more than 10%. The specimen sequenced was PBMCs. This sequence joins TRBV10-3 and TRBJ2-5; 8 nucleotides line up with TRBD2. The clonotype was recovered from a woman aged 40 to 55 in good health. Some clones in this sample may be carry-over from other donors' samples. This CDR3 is CASRGGRETQYF. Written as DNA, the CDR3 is TGTGCCTCCCGGGGGGGAAGGGAGACCCAGTACTTC.